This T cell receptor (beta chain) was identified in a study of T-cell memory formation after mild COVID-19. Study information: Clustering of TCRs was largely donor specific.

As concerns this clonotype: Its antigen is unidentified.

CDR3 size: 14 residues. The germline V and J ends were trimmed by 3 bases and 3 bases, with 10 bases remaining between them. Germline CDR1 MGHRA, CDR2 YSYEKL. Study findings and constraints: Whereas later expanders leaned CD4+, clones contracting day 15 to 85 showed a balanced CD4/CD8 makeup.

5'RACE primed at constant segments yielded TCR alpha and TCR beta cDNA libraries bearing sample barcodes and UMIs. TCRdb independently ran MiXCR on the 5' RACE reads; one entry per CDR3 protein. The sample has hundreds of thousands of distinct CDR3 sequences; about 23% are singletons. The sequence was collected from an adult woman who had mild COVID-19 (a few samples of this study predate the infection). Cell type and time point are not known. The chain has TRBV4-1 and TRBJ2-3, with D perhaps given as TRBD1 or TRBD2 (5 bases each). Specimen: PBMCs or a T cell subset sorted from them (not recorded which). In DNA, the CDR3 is TGCGCCAGCAGCCACAAGGGACCTACAGATACGCAGTATTTT. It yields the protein CASSHKGPTDTQYF.